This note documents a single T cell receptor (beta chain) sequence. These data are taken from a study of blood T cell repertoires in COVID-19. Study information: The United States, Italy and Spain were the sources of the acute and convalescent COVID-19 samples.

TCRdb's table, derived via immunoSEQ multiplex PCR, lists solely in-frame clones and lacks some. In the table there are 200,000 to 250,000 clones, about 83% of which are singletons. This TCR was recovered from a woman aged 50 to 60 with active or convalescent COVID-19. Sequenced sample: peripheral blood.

The CDR3 is CASSLWPMGSQGHEQFF. In DNA, the CDR3 is TGTGCCAGCAGTTTATGGCCGATGGGCAGCCAAGGCCATGAGCAGTTCTTC. The chain uses TRBV27 and TRBJ2-1, with unresolved D. Germline V gene data show CDR1 as MNHEY and CDR2 as SMNVEV (reference sequence). V lost 1 base and J lost 8, with 21 bases in between. This CDR3 region has 17 residues.